The clone carrying this TCR beta chain was observed at least ten times. With 2 bases removed from V and 2 bases from J, the gap between germline ends came to 9 bases. Germline loops: CDR1 SGHDT, CDR2 YYEEEE. CDR3 length: 14 residues. TCRdb processed the 5' RACE reads anew with MiXCR; each CDR3 protein has one entry. The table records around 90,000 distinct CDR3 sequences, approximately 4.8% of them present only once. This sample was taken from a study of T cells of healthy individuals. The sequence derives from a female donor in good health. The gene calls are TRBV5-6 and TRBJ2-3; the D gene is possibly TRBD2 (6 bases). The CDR3 protein is CASSFLADTDTQYF. Here the CDR3 DNA reads TGTGCCAGCAGCTTCTTAGCGGACACAGATACGCAGTATTTT. Complete variable domain (other parts from reference TRBV5-6 and TRBJ2-3): DAGVTQSPTHLIKTRGQQVTLRCSPKSGHDTVSWYQQALGQGPQFIFQYYEEEERQRGNFPDRFSGHQFPNYSSELNVNALLLGDSALYLCASSFLADTDTQYFGPGTRLTVL.